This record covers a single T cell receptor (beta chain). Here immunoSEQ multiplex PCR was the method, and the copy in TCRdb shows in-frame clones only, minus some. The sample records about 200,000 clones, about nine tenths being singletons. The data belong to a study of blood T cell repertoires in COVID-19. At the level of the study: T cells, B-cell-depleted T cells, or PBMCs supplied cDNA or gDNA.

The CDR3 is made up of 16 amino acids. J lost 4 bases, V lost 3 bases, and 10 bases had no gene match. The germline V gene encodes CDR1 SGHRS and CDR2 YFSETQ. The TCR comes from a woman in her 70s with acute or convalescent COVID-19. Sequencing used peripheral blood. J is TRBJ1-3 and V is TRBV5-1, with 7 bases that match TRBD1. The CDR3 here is CASSSRDRGPGNTIYF. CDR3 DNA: TGCGCCAGCAGCTCCCGGGACAGAGGACCAGGAAACACCATATATTTT.